A single sample is the source of the 6 T cell receptor beta chains below, sequenced in a study of blood T cell repertoires in COVID-19. Profiling relied on immunoSEQ multiplex PCR, and the TCRdb table lists in-frame clones only, not all of them. The sample shows approximately 150,000 clones, roughly four fifths of them seen only once. Sequenced material: peripheral blood. Receptor source: a human donor with acute or convalescent COVID-19. The donor label of this sample is uncertain.

V and J are TRBV20-1 and TRBJ2-7; weak D call: TRBD1 (7 bases). The CDR3 extends over 17 amino acids. Germline V gene data show CDR1 as DFQATT and CDR2 as SNEGSKA (reference sequence). V shed 3 bases and J shed 0 bases, with 21 bases lying between them. CDR3 coding DNA: TGCAGTGCTAGTGCCAGGGGGACTTATAGTATCTCCTACGAGCAGTACTTC. Amino acids: CSASARGTYSISYEQYF.

The genes are TRBV7-9 and TRBJ2-3, with TRBD1 as a possible D gene (6 bases). This CDR3 spans 19 amino acids. V lost 5 bases to trimming and J lost 0 bases, with 24 bases between them. The V gene's germline CDR1 is SEHNR and CDR2 FQNEAQ (reference sequence). CDR3 region: CASSATSVLDRTSTDTQYF. The CDR3 DNA reads TGTGCCAGCAGCGCAACTTCCGTTCTGGACAGAACGAGCACAGATACGCAGTATTTT.

The rearrangement joins TRBV4-2 to TRBJ1-3, with TRBD1 matching over 7 bases. Germline V lookup: CDR1 LGHNA, CDR2 YNFKEQ. The ends lost 4 bases at V and 4 bases at J; junction bases unmatched: 7. This CDR3 is built from 15 residues. The chain's CDR3 is CASSLDRAEGNTIYF. CDR3 nucleotides: TGTGCCAGCAGCCTAGACAGGGCGGAGGGAAACACCATATATTTT.

The chain employs TRBV7-8 and TRBJ1-3; 7 bases fit TRBD1. The CDR3 covers 18 residues. Trimming removed 1 base from V and 1 base from J; junction bases left unmatched: 10. From germline, CDR1 is SGHVS and CDR2 FQNEAQ. The chain's CDR3 is CASSLVGDSWFSGNTIYF. CDR3 DNA: TGTGCCAGCAGCTTAGTTGGGGACAGTTGGTTTTCTGGAAACACCATATATTTT.

This rearrangement joins TRBV5-1 to TRBJ2-2, with D perhaps TRBD2 (6 bases). Germline loops: CDR1 SGHRS, CDR2 YFSETQ. The CDR3 consists of 16 residues. Trimming took 10 bases from V and 4 from J, leaving 23 bases between them. The DNA for the CDR3 is TGCGCCCTCAATTTCTCGGTGGGGGACTCCACCGGGGAGCTGTTTTTT. Translated, it gives CALNFSVGDSTGELFF. Full variable domain (rest looked up from reference TRBV5-1 and TRBJ2-2): KAGVTQTPRYLIKTRGQQVTLSCSPISGHRSVSWYQQTPGQGLQFLFEYFSETQRNKGNFPGRFSGRQFSNSRSEMNVSTLELGDSALYLCALNFSVGDSTGELFFGEGSRLTVL.

This chain connects TRBV5-1 to TRBJ2-7, with a weak D call TRBD1 (5 bases). CDR3 length equals 14 residues. Germline lookup yields CDR1 SGHRS and CDR2 YFSETQ. The V end lost 5 bases, the J end lost 3 bases, and 15 bases lay between the germline ends. The CDR3 protein is CASSPDRPGYEQYF. DNA for the CDR3: TGCGCCAGCAGTCCTGACAGACCCGGCTACGAGCAGTACTTC.